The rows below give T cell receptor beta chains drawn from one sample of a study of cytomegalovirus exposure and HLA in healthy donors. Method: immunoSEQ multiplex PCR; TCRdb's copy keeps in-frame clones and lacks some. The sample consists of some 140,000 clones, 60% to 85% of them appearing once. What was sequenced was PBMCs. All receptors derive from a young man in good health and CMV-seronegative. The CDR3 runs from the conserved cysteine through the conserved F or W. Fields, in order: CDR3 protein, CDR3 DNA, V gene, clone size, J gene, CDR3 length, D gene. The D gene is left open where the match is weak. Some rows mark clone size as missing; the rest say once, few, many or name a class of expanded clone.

CDR3 protein: CASSLALRGAGNIQYF
CDR3 DNA: TGTGCCAGCAGCTTAGCGCTGCGGGGTGCCGGAAACATTCAGTACTTC
V gene: TRBV7-2
clone size: -
J gene: TRBJ2-4
CDR3 length: 16
D gene: -

CDR3 protein: CASSLRTGDNSPLHF
CDR3 DNA: TGTGCCAGCAGCTTACGGACAGGGGATAATTCACCCCTCCACTTT
V gene: TRBV5-4
clone size: -
J gene: TRBJ1-6
CDR3 length: 15
D gene: TRBD1

CDR3 protein: CASSDKPGTGITEAFF
CDR3 DNA: TGTGCCAGCAGTGACAAACCCGGGACAGGTATCACTGAAGCTTTCTTT
V gene: TRBV6-4
clone size: few
J gene: TRBJ1-1
CDR3 length: 16
D gene: TRBD1

CDR3 protein: CAISESIGALYSNQPQHF
CDR3 DNA: TGTGCCATCAGTGAGTCGATAGGGGCCCTTTATAGCAATCAGCCCCAGCATTTT
V gene: TRBV10-3
clone size: -
J gene: TRBJ1-5
CDR3 length: 18
D gene: -

CDR3 protein: CASVDRVYGYTF
CDR3 DNA: TGTGCCAGCGTCGACAGGGTCTATGGCTACACCTTC
V gene: TRBV9
clone size: -
J gene: TRBJ1-2
CDR3 length: 12
D gene: TRBD1

CDR3 protein: CASSPGQGGYEQYF
CDR3 DNA: TGTGCCAGCAGCCCCGGACAGGGGGGATACGAGCAGTACTTC
V gene: TRBV7-2
clone size: -
J gene: TRBJ2-7
CDR3 length: 14
D gene: TRBD1

CDR3 protein: CATSPTLTRPSTDTQYF
CDR3 DNA: TGTGCCACCAGTCCTACTTTGACTAGACCTAGCACAGATACGCAGTATTTT
V gene: TRBV15
clone size: -
J gene: TRBJ2-3
CDR3 length: 17
D gene: -

CDR3 protein: CASSPQGFEAFF
CDR3 DNA: TGTGCCAGCAGCCCACAGGGTTTTGAAGCTTTCTTT
V gene: TRBV6-5
clone size: -
J gene: TRBJ1-1
CDR3 length: 12
D gene: -

CDR3 protein: CASSLNGRALFF
CDR3 DNA: TGTGCCAGCAGCTTAAACGGGCGGGCCCTGTTTTTT
V gene: TRBV7-2
clone size: -
J gene: TRBJ1-4
CDR3 length: 12
D gene: -

CDR3 protein: CASSLGTSLSGANVLTF
CDR3 DNA: TGCGCCAGCAGCTTGGGGACTAGCTTATCTGGGGCCAACGTCCTGACTTTC
V gene: TRBV5-1
clone size: -
J gene: TRBJ2-6
CDR3 length: 17
D gene: TRBD2

CDR3 protein: CASSTSTGTGGEFPGNTIYF
CDR3 DNA: TGTGCCAGTAGTACATCGACCGGGACAGGGGGCGAGTTCCCTGGAAACACCATATATTTT
V gene: TRBV19
clone size: -
J gene: TRBJ1-3
CDR3 length: 20
D gene: TRBD1

CDR3 protein: CASSFASGPYEQYF
CDR3 DNA: TGCGCCAGCAGCTTCGCTAGCGGGCCCTACGAGCAGTACTTC
V gene: TRBV5-1
clone size: -
J gene: TRBJ2-7
CDR3 length: 14
D gene: TRBD2

CDR3 protein: CASSQDVDRVTEAFF
CDR3 DNA: TGCGCCAGCAGCCAAGATGTCGACAGGGTCACTGAAGCTTTCTTT
V gene: TRBV4-3
clone size: few
J gene: TRBJ1-1
CDR3 length: 15
D gene: TRBD1

CDR3 protein: CASSLAGGPNEKLFF
CDR3 DNA: TGTGCCAGCAGTCTAGCAGGGGGCCCGAATGAAAAACTGTTTTTT
V gene: TRBV6-5
clone size: few
J gene: TRBJ1-4
CDR3 length: 15
D gene: TRBD1

CDR3 protein: CANRDRNSQFPYEQYF
CDR3 DNA: TGTGCCAACCGGGACAGGAACTCCCAATTTCCTTACGAGCAGTACTTC
V gene: TRBV27
clone size: -
J gene: TRBJ2-7
CDR3 length: 16
D gene: TRBD1

CDR3 protein: CASSLVGGGEKLFF
CDR3 DNA: TGCGCCAGCAGCTTGGTCGGGGGTGGTGAAAAACTGTTTTTT
V gene: TRBV5-1
clone size: few
J gene: TRBJ1-4
CDR3 length: 14
D gene: -

CDR3 protein: CASSQVSTGGSNQPQHF
CDR3 DNA: TGTGCCAGCAGCCAAGTTTCGACAGGGGGTAGCAATCAGCCCCAGCATTTT
V gene: TRBV4-2
clone size: -
J gene: TRBJ1-5
CDR3 length: 17
D gene: TRBD1

CDR3 protein: CASTLGGGLEAFF
CDR3 DNA: TGTGCCAGCACCTTAGGCGGGGGGCTCGAAGCTTTCTTT
V gene: TRBV5-4
clone size: few
J gene: TRBJ1-1
CDR3 length: 13
D gene: -

CDR3 protein: CASSLDPAGGAGSQYF
CDR3 DNA: TGTGCCAGCAGCTTAGACCCAGCGGGGGGAGCAGGGTCCCAGTACTTC
V gene: TRBV7-6
clone size: few
J gene: TRBJ2-5
CDR3 length: 16
D gene: TRBD2

CDR3 protein: CSARDLYEQYF
CDR3 DNA: TGCAGTGCTAGAGACCTCTACGAGCAGTACTTC
V gene: TRBV20-1
clone size: -
J gene: TRBJ2-7
CDR3 length: 11
D gene: -

CDR3 protein: CASSVGRRSEAFF
CDR3 DNA: TGTGCCAGCAGCGTAGGTAGACGGAGTGAAGCTTTCTTT
V gene: TRBV9
clone size: -
J gene: TRBJ1-1
CDR3 length: 13
D gene: -

CDR3 protein: CAWSANIDQPQHF
CDR3 DNA: TGTGCCTGGAGTGCCAACATCGATCAGCCCCAGCATTTT
V gene: TRBV30
clone size: -
J gene: TRBJ1-5
CDR3 length: 13
D gene: -

CDR3 protein: CASSGTSFSTDTQYF
CDR3 DNA: TGTGCCAGCAGTGGGACATCCTTTAGCACAGATACGCAGTATTTT
V gene: TRBV6-4
clone size: -
J gene: TRBJ2-3
CDR3 length: 15
D gene: -

CDR3 protein: CASSLGGGGARFF
CDR3 DNA: TGTGCCAGCAGCTTAGGTGGAGGGGGGGCTCGGTTCTTC
V gene: TRBV7-9
clone size: -
J gene: TRBJ2-1
CDR3 length: 13
D gene: -

CDR3 protein: CASSFTRAGMHEQYF
CDR3 DNA: TGTGCCAGCAGCTTCACCAGAGCAGGGATGCACGAGCAGTACTTC
V gene: TRBV11-2
clone size: -
J gene: TRBJ2-7
CDR3 length: 15
D gene: -

CDR3 protein: CASSIGLEGRETQYF
CDR3 DNA: TGCGCCAGCAGCATTGGTCTTGAGGGGAGGGAGACCCAGTACTTC
V gene: TRBV5-1
clone size: -
J gene: TRBJ2-5
CDR3 length: 15
D gene: -

CDR3 protein: CASSLAPGSNTEAFF
CDR3 DNA: TGTGCCAGCAGCTTGGCTCCAGGGTCGAACACTGAAGCTTTCTTT
V gene: TRBV5-6
clone size: -
J gene: TRBJ1-1
CDR3 length: 15
D gene: -

CDR3 protein: CASSPGRGYGYTF
CDR3 DNA: TGTGCCAGTAGTCCAGGGAGGGGCTATGGCTACACCTTC
V gene: TRBV19
clone size: -
J gene: TRBJ1-2
CDR3 length: 13
D gene: -

CDR3 protein: CASSMRGQGAHNTEAFF
CDR3 DNA: TGTGCCAGTAGTATGCGGGGACAGGGGGCGCATAACACTGAAGCTTTCTTT
V gene: TRBV19
clone size: -
J gene: TRBJ1-1
CDR3 length: 17
D gene: TRBD1

CDR3 protein: CASSTSGFTNEKLFF
CDR3 DNA: TGTGCCAGCAGCACCTCAGGGTTCACTAATGAAAAACTGTTTTTT
V gene: TRBV7-2
clone size: -
J gene: TRBJ1-4
CDR3 length: 15
D gene: -

CDR3 protein: CASTPRDKSPEAFF
CDR3 DNA: TGTGCCAGCACCCCTCGGGACAAAAGCCCTGAAGCTTTCTTT
V gene: TRBV6-5
clone size: -
J gene: TRBJ1-1
CDR3 length: 14
D gene: -

CDR3 protein: CASSLDSGNTIYF
CDR3 DNA: TGTGCCAGCAGCTTAGACTCCGGAAACACCATATATTTT
V gene: TRBV11-3
clone size: -
J gene: TRBJ1-3
CDR3 length: 13
D gene: -

CDR3 protein: CASSTRTSGGTTDTQYF
CDR3 DNA: TGTGCCAGCAGCACCCGGACTAGCGGGGGGACCACAGATACGCAGTATTTT
V gene: TRBV7-9
clone size: -
J gene: TRBJ2-3
CDR3 length: 17
D gene: TRBD2

CDR3 protein: CASSPRGGAYNEQFF
CDR3 DNA: TGTGCCAGCAGCCCCCGCGGGGGGGCCTACAATGAGCAGTTCTTC
V gene: TRBV11-3
clone size: -
J gene: TRBJ2-1
CDR3 length: 15
D gene: TRBD2

CDR3 protein: CASSQLGTGIFF
CDR3 DNA: TGTGCCAGCAGCCAGCTTGGGACAGGGATCTTCTTC
V gene: TRBV14
clone size: -
J gene: TRBJ2-1
CDR3 length: 12
D gene: TRBD1

CDR3 protein: CASSQSNRVANEKLFF
CDR3 DNA: TGTGCCAGCAGCCAGTCAAACAGGGTAGCTAATGAAAAACTGTTTTTT
V gene: TRBV4-2
clone size: few
J gene: TRBJ1-4
CDR3 length: 16
D gene: -

CDR3 protein: CASTRGTEAFF
CDR3 DNA: TGTGCCAGTACAAGGGGCACTGAAGCTTTCTTT
V gene: TRBV19
clone size: few
J gene: TRBJ1-1
CDR3 length: 11
D gene: -